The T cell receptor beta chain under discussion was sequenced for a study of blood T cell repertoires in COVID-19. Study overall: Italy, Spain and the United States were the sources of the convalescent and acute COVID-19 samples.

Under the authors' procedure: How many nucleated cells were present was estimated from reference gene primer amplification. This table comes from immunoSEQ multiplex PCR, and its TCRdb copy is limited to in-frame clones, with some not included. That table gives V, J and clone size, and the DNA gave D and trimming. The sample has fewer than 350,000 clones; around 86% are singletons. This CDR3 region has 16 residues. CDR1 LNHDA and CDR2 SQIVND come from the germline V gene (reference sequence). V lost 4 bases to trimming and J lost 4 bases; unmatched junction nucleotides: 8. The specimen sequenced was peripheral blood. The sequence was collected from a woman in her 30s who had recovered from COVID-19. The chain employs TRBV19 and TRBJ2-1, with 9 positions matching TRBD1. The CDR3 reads CASSKIRDRAYNEQFF. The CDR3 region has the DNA TGTGCCAGTAGTAAAATCCGGGACAGGGCATACAATGAGCAGTTCTTC.